This T cell receptor (beta chain) is from a study of OX40 agonist ivuxolimab in advanced cancers. Study information: Patients were given ivuxolimab, an antibody that agonizes OX40 (CD134). With a range of roughly 20 to 80, age averaged roughly 60 years, and 65% to 90% were male. Findings of the study overall: At 0.1 to 3.0 mg/kg, clonal expansion of CD4+ and CD8+ blood T cells had occurred by week 6.

Concerning this clone itself: Its cognate antigen is unknown.

Peripheral blood came from all dose cohorts at three timepoints. Profiled with immunoSEQ multiplex PCR; TCRdb holds only in-frame clones, not every one. The sample shows tens of thousands of clones, around nine tenths of them seen only once. Per germline, CDR1 MRHNA and CDR2 SNTAGT. The ends were cut back, 2 bases at V and 6 bases at J, with 12 bases in the middle. The CDR3 contains 14 residues. The TCR sequence derives from an adult with an advanced solid tumor such as melanoma, head and neck, liver or kidney cancer. This sample comprised CD4+ or CD8+ T cells sorted from blood, obtained in a trial of the OX40 agonist ivuxolimab. The V call is TRBV6-4, the J call TRBJ2-3, with D perhaps TRBD1 or TRBD2 (6 bases each). CDR3 DNA: TGTGCCAGCAGTGACCCCGAAGGGGGGGATACGCAGTATTTT. Protein: CASSDPEGGDTQYF.